Sequencing of this T cell receptor (beta chain) was carried out in a study of cytomegalovirus exposure and HLA in healthy donors. PCR amplification relied on 60 Vbeta primers (plus 13 Jbeta primers). Sequencing was performed with immunoSEQ multiplex PCR; in TCRdb, only in-frame clones are kept and a portion is missing. The sample lists 90,000 to 110,000 clones; just under 80% were seen once. Trimming cost V 3 bases and J 3 bases; bases outside gene matches: 5. The CDR3 is 15 residues long. Looked up from germline, CDR1 is MNHEY and CDR2 is SVGAGI. Findings and limits, study-wide: The productive fraction for most TCR beta V segments was about 90% or about 30% in an earlier analysis. Available immune exposure information was restricted to CMV serostatus only.

Each donor's status was that of a healthy bone marrow donor. Concerning this clone: The antigen is not known.

What was sequenced was PBMCs. The TCR originated in a man younger than 40 in good health and CMV-seronegative. This rearrangement joins TRBV6-5 to TRBJ2-1; 7 positions agree with TRBD2. The CDR3, as DNA: TGTGCCAGCAGTTATAGGTTAGCGGGCTACAATGAGCAGTTCTTC. Translated: CASSYRLAGYNEQFF.